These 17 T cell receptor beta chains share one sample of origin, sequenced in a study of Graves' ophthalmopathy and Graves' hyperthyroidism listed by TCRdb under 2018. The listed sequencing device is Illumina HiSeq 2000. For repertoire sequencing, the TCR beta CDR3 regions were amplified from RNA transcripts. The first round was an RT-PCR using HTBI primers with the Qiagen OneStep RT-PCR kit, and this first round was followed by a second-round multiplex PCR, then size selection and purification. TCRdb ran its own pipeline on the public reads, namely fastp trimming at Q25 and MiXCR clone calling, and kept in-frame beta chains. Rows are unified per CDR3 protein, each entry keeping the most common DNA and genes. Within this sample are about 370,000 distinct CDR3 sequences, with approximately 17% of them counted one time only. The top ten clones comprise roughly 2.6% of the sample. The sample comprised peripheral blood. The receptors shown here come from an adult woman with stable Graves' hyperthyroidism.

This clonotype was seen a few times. CDR3 in DNA: TGTGCCATCAGTGCTTCCGGACAAGAGACCCAGTACTTC. Protein sequence: CAISASGQETQYF. V is TRBV10-3 and J is TRBJ2-5; D is unresolved. V lost 4 bases and J lost 2, with 8 bases in between. CDR3 size: 13 residues. Germline CDR1 reads ENHRY; CDR2 reads SYGVKD.

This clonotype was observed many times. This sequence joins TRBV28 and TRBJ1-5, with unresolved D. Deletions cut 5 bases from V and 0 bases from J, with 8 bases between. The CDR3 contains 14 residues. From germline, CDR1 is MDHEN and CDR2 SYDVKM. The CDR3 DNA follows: TGTGCCAGCAGTGTGGACGGTAGCAATCAGCCCCAGCATTTT. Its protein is CASSVDGSNQPQHF.

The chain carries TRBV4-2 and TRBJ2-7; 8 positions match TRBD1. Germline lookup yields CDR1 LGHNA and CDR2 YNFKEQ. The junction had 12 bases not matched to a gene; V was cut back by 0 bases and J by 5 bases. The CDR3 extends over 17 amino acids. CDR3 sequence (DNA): TGTGCCAGCAGCCAAGATCCGGGGAATCAGGGGGCACACGAGCAGTACTTC. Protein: CASSQDPGNQGAHEQYF.

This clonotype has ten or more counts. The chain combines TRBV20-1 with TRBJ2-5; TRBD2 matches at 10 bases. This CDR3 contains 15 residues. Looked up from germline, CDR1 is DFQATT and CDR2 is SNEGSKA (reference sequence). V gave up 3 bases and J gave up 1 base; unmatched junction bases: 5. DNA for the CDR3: TGCAGTGCTAGTCCGCCTAGCGGGAGCCAAGAGACCCAGTACTTC. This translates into CSASPPSGSQETQYF.

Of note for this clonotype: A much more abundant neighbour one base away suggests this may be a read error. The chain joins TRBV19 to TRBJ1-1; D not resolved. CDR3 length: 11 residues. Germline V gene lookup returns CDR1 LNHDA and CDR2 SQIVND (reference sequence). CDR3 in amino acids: CAETGNTEACF. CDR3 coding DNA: TGTGCCGAGACGGGGAACACTGAAGCTTGCTTT.

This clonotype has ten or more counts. CDR3 sequence: CSVADREDNEQYF. CDR3 nucleotide sequence: TGCAGCGTTGCCGACAGGGAAGACAACGAGCAGTACTTC. The chain carries TRBV29-1 and TRBJ2-7, with 7 positions matching TRBD1. The V and J ends lost 4 bases and 5 bases, in that order; junction bases with no gene match: 8. The germline CDR1 and CDR2 sequences are SQVTM and ANQGSEA. The CDR3 loop spans 13 amino acids.

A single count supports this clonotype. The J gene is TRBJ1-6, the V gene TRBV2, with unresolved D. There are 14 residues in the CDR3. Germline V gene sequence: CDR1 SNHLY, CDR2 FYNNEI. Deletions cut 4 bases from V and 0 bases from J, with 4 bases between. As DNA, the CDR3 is TGTGCCAGCAGTGCGTACTCCTATAATTCACCCCTCCACTTT. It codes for CASSAYSYNSPLHF.

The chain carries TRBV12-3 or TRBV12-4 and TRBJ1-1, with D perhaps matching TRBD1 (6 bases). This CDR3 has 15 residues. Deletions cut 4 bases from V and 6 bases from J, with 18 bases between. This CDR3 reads CASSYDFRGGAEAFF. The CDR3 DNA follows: TGTGCCAGCAGTTACGACTTTAGGGGGGGGGCTGAAGCTTTCTTT.

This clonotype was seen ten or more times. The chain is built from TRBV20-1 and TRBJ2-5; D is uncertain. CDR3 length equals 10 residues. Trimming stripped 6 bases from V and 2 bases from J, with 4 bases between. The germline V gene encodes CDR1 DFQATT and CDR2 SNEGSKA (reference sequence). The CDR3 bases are TGCAGTGCCCTACAAGAGACCCAGTACTTC. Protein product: CSALQETQYF.

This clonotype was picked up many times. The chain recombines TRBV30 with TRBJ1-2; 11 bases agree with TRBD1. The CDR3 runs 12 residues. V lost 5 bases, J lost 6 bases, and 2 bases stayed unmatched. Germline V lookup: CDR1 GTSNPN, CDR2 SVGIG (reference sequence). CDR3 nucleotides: TGTGCCTGGCAGGACAGGGGGCATGGCTACACCTTC. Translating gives CAWQDRGHGYTF.

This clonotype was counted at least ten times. The CDR3 DNA follows: TGCAGCTCTCGGACTAGCGCCCAAGAGACCCAGTACTTC. Translated, it gives CSSRTSAQETQYF. The chain combines TRBV20-1 with TRBJ2-5, with 9 bases aligning to TRBD2. The CDR3 loop spans 13 amino acids. Germline values: CDR1 DFQATT, CDR2 SNEGSKA (reference sequence).

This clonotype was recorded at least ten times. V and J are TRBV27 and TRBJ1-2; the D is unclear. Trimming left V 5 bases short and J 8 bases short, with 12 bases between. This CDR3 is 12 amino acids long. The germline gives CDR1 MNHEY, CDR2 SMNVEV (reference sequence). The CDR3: CASSHPDRGYTF. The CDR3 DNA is TGTGCCAGCAGTCATCCGGATCGAGGCTACACCTTC.

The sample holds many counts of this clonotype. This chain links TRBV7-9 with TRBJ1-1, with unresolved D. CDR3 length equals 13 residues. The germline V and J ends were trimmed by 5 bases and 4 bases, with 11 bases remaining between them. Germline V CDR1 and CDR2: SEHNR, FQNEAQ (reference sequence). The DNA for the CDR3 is TGTGCCAGCAGCCCGCCCGGGTCCACTGAAGCTTTCTTT. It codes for CASSPPGSTEAFF.

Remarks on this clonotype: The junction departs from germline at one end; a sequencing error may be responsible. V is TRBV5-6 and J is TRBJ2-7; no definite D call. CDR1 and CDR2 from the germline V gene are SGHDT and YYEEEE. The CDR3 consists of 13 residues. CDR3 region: CASSLVGEYAQYF. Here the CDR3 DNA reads TGTGCCAGCAGCTTGGTTGGCGAGTACGCGCAGTACTTC. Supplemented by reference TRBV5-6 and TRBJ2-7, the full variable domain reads DAGVTQSPTHLIKTRGQQVTLRCSPKSGHDTVSWYQQALGQGPQFIFQYYEEEERQRGNFPDRFSGHQFPNYSSELNVNALLLGDSALYLCASSLVGEYAQYFGPGTRLTVT.

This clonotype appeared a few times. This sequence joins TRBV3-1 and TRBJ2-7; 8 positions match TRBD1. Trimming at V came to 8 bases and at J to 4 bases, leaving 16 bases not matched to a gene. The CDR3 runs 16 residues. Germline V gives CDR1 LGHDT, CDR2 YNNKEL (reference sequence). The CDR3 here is CASGQGALSRIYEQYF. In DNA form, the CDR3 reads TGTGCCAGCGGGCAGGGGGCTCTCTCCCGCATTTACGAGCAGTACTTC.

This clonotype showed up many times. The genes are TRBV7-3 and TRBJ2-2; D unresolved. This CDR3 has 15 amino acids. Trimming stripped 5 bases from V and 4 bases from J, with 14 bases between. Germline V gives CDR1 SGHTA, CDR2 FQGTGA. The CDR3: CASSAQRASTGELFF. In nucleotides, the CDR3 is TGTGCCAGCAGCGCCCAGCGAGCGAGCACCGGGGAGCTGTTTTTT.

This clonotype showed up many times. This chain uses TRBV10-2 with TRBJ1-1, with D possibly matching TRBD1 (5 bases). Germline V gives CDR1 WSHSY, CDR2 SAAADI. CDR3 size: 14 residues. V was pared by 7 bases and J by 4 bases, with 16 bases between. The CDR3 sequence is CASKTQRGGTEAFF. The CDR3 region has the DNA TGCGCCAGCAAGACGCAGAGGGGCGGCACTGAAGCTTTCTTT.